What follows describes a single T cell receptor beta chain. The length of the CDR3 is 13 residues. V was shortened by 4 bases and J by 2 bases, with 9 bases between the two germline ends. CDR1 SGHTS and CDR2 YDEGEE come from the germline V gene. The entry originates in a study of blood T cell repertoires in COVID-19. The wider study: Sources were T cells, B-cell-depleted T cells, or PBMCs; the material itself was cDNA or gDNA.

This table comes from immunoSEQ multiplex PCR, and its TCRdb copy is limited to in-frame clones, with some not included. The table has fewer than 450,000 clones, 80% to 95% seen once. This study enrolled people aged roughly 18 to 90 from under 25 US geographic areas. The sample taken for sequencing was PBMCs or T cells enriched from blood (not recorded which). The clonotype was recovered from a man aged 18-30 years who had recovered from COVID-19. V usage is TRBV5-8 and J usage is TRBJ2-5; D is possibly TRBD2 (5 bases). The CDR3 DNA sequence: TGTGCCAGCAGCCCGGACTTGCAAGAGACCCAGTACTTC. It yields the protein CASSPDLQETQYF.